This passage covers 24 T cell receptor beta chains from one sample sequenced in a study of PD-L1 blockade in urothelial cancer. As to time point: pretreatment peripheral blood. Generated by immunoSEQ multiplex PCR, the TCRdb table keeps only in-frame clones and is missing some. Here the sample spans 65,000 to 90,000 clones, around 84% being singletons. The source material was PBMCs, sampled around atezolizumab (anti-PD-L1) treatment. The receptor source for this set is a woman in her seventies with urothelial cancer.

The chain is built from TRBV19 and TRBJ2-7; tentative D call: TRBD1 (6 bases). The CDR3 runs to 15 residues. Looked up from germline, CDR1 is LNHDA and CDR2 is SQIVND (reference sequence). Between the trimmed V and J ends, which lost 4 bases and 3 bases, there was a span of 16 bases. For the CDR3, the DNA is TGTGCCAGTAGTACACAAACAGGGAGCGGCTACGAGCAGTACTTC. This sequence encodes CASSTQTGSGYEQYF. The full variable domain, completed using reference TRBV19 and TRBJ2-7, is DGGITQSPKYLFRKEGQNVTLSCEQNLNHDAMYWYRQDPGQGLRLIYYSQIVNDFQKGDIAEGYSVSREKKESFPLTVTSAQKNPTAFYLCASSTQTGSGYEQYFGPGTRLTVT.

In DNA form, the CDR3 reads TGTGCCAGCAGCCCCCGGGACAGGGATTACAATGAGCAGTTCTTC. Translated, it gives CASSPRDRDYNEQFF. This chain links TRBV9 with TRBJ2-1, with TRBD1 matching 9 bases. CDR3 length: 15 amino acids. Germline CDR1 and CDR2: SGDLS and YYNGEE. The ends lost 4 bases at V and 4 bases at J; junction bases unmatched: 6.

This clone was found a few times. The V gene is TRBV18, the J gene TRBJ2-1; 7 bases fit TRBD1. After removal of 5 bases from V and 5 bases from J, the junction contained 9 bases not matched to a gene. The germline V gene encodes CDR1 KGHSH and CDR2 LQKENI. There are 15 residues in the CDR3. In DNA form, the CDR3 reads TGTGCCAGCTCATCTACAGGGGTAGGCGACAATGAGCAGTTCTTC. Its protein is CASSSTGVGDNEQFF.

The chain combines TRBV9 with TRBJ1-1, with 7 bases fitting TRBD1. After removal of 4 bases from V and 3 bases from J, the junction contained 6 bases not matched to a gene. The germline V gene has CDR1 SGDLS and CDR2 YYNGEE. This CDR3 is built from 14 residues. CDR3 protein: CASSKGGADTEAFF. CDR3 in DNA: TGTGCCAGCAGCAAAGGGGGCGCCGACACTGAAGCTTTCTTT.

This chain uses TRBV4-1 with TRBJ2-7; the match to TRBD2 covers 8 bases. Trimming cost V 1 base and J 2 bases; bases outside gene matches: 4. Looked up from germline, CDR1 is MGHRA and CDR2 is YSYEKL. The CDR3 has 15 amino acids. For the CDR3, the DNA is TGCGCCAGCAGCCAAGGGACTAGCTTAACCTACGAGCAGTACTTC. Translated: CASSQGTSLTYEQYF.

This chain links TRBV6-6 with TRBJ2-7, with TRBD1 matching 7 bases. CDR3 length: 14 amino acids. Germline CDR1 reads MNHNY; CDR2 reads SVGAGI (reference sequence). V lost 8 bases and J lost 0; bases outside the gene matches: 7. The CDR3 spells CASSRGTLSYEQYF. CDR3 bases: TGTGCCAGCTCCAGGGGGACACTCTCCTACGAGCAGTACTTC.

This clone was observed a few times. The V call is TRBV7-2, the J call TRBJ1-6; 7 bases are a match to TRBD1. CDR1 and CDR2 from the germline V gene are SGHTA and FQGNSA. CDR3 length: 15 amino acids. Germline trimming cut 2 bases from V and 7 bases from J; bases unmatched to any gene: 5. The CDR3 loop is CASSLSGTENSPLHF. CDR3 DNA: TGTGCCAGCAGCTTATCGGGGACAGAGAATTCACCCCTCCACTTT. Variable domain in full (rest from reference TRBV7-2 and TRBJ1-6): GAGVSQSPSNKVTEKGKDVELRCDPISGHTALYWYRQSLGQGLEFLIYFQGNSAPDKSGLPSDRFSAERTGGSVSTLTIQRTQQEDSAVYLCASSLSGTENSPLHFGNGTRLTVT.

The chain recombines TRBV5-1 with TRBJ1-4, with 11 bases matching TRBD1. Losses at the gene ends were 4 bases for V and 5 bases for J; bases not matched to a gene: 7. CDR3 size: 16 residues. Germline loops: CDR1 SGHRS, CDR2 YFSETQ. CDR3 nucleotide sequence: TGCGCCAGCAGCGGACGGACAGGGGGCGTAAATGAAAAACTGTTTTTT. Translating it yields CASSGRTGGVNEKLFF.

The gene calls are TRBV9 and TRBJ2-2; TRBD2 agrees at 9 bases. Germline lookup yields CDR1 SGDLS and CDR2 YYNGEE. The CDR3 is 15 amino acids. V trimming: 3 bases; J trimming: 6 bases; junction bases outside the gene matches: 6. Here the CDR3 reads CASSDSGSRSGELFF. CDR3 DNA: TGTGCCAGCAGCGATAGCGGGAGTCGGTCCGGGGAGCTGTTTTTT.

This chain links TRBV7-9 with TRBJ1-4; D remains ambiguous. The germline CDR1 and CDR2 sequences are SEHNR and FQNEAQ (reference sequence). V shed 3 bases and J shed 5 bases, with 10 bases lying between them. CDR3 length: 14 residues. This chain's CDR3 is CASSFGSFNEKLFF. CDR3 nucleotides: TGTGCCAGCAGCTTCGGGTCCTTCAATGAAAAACTGTTTTTT. The full variable domain, its missing parts supplied by reference TRBV7-9 and TRBJ1-4, is DTGVSQNPRHKITKRGQNVTFRCDPISEHNRLYWYRQTLGQGPEFLTYFQNEAQLEKSRLLSDRFSAERPKGSFSTLEIQRTEQGDSAMYLCASSFGSFNEKLFFGSGTQLSVL.

This chain links TRBV11-2 with TRBJ1-2; tentative D call: TRBD1 (5 bases). V dropped 2 bases and J dropped 5 bases, with 12 bases sitting between them. The CDR3 spans 14 residues. Germline loops: CDR1 SGHAT, CDR2 FQNNGV. CDR3 sequence (DNA): TGTGCCAGCAGCTTATCGGGGGATTCTTATGGCTACACCTTC. Encoded protein: CASSLSGDSYGYTF.

The chain employs TRBV2 and TRBJ1-3; 7 nucleotides align to TRBD1. The CDR3 consists of 18 residues. The V segment lost 6 bases and the J segment 2 bases; nucleotides outside the gene matches: 16. CDR1 is SNHLY and CDR2 is FYNNEI in the germline V gene. The CDR3 sequence: CASRGETGTRRTGNTIYF. The CDR3 DNA sequence: TGTGCCAGCAGGGGGGAGACAGGGACCAGGCGAACTGGAAACACCATATATTTT.

The chain uses TRBV29-1 and TRBJ2-7; 8 bases are a match to TRBD2. This CDR3 region has 15 residues. Germline trimming cut 7 bases from V and 0 bases from J; bases unmatched to any gene: 11. The germline CDR1 and CDR2 sequences are SQVTM and ANQGSEA. The CDR3 protein is CSAALLADSSYEQYF. The CDR3 DNA follows: TGCAGCGCAGCCTTACTAGCGGACTCCTCCTACGAGCAGTACTTC.

The chain is built from TRBV9 and TRBJ1-2; the D gene is possibly TRBD1 (6 bases). Per the germline V gene, CDR1 is SGDLS and CDR2 is YYNGEE. The CDR3 has 12 residues. Between the trimmed V and J ends, which lost 6 bases and 8 bases, there was a span of 14 bases. CDR3 DNA: TGTGCCAGCAACCTGGGGGGGACAGGCTACACCTTC. As protein: CASNLGGTGYTF.

The gene calls are TRBV7-2 and TRBJ2-1; 8 bases fit TRBD2. V lost 5 bases and J lost 0; bases outside the gene matches: 3. Germline V gives CDR1 SGHTA, CDR2 FQGNSA. This CDR3 is built from 15 residues. CDR3 sequence (DNA): TGTGCCAGCAGCCGTAGCGGGAACTCCTACAATGAGCAGTTCTTC. Translated: CASSRSGNSYNEQFF.

V is TRBV4-3 and J is TRBJ2-2, with 10 bases fitting TRBD1. V gave up 4 bases and J gave up 6 bases; unmatched junction bases: 2. CDR3 length: 14 amino acids. From germline, CDR1 is LGHNA and CDR2 YSLEER. The chain's CDR3 is CASSLGQGAGELFF. CDR3 bases: TGCGCCAGCAGCCTCGGACAGGGGGCCGGGGAGCTGTTTTTT.

CDR3 DNA: TGTGCCATCAGTGCAAACCCAGGGGACACGAGTCAAGAGACCCAGTACTTC. Its protein is CAISANPGDTSQETQYF. The chain couples TRBV10-3 to TRBJ2-5; possible D gene TRBD1, 6 bases. CDR3 length: 17 residues. Germline V gene lookup returns CDR1 ENHRY and CDR2 SYGVKD. The ends were cut back, 4 bases at V and 2 bases at J, with 20 bases in the middle.

Only one count was recorded for this clone. This chain connects TRBV27 to TRBJ2-1; 10 nucleotides match TRBD2. This CDR3 has 17 amino acids. The germline gives CDR1 MNHEY, CDR2 SMNVEV (reference sequence). V gave up 3 bases and J gave up 8 bases; unmatched junction bases: 13. The CDR3 nucleotides are TGTGCCAGCAGTTTGACTAGCGGGCGAGTTATTGGGGATGAGCAGTTCTTC. This translates into CASSLTSGRVIGDEQFF.

V is TRBV5-1 and J is TRBJ2-2; TRBD1 might be the D (6 bases). Trimming removed 0 bases from V and 6 bases from J, with 15 bases in between. The CDR3 consists of 16 residues. The germline CDR1 and CDR2 sequences are SGHRS and YFSETQ. The CDR3 bases are TGCGCCAGCAGCTTGGGACAGGCAACACACCCCGGGGAGCTGTTTTTT. It translates to CASSLGQATHPGELFF. Full variable domain (missing parts from reference TRBV5-1 and TRBJ2-2): KAGVTQTPRYLIKTRGQQVTLSCSPISGHRSVSWYQQTPGQGLQFLFEYFSETQRNKGNFPGRFSGRQFSNSRSEMNVSTLELGDSALYLCASSLGQATHPGELFFGEGSRLTVL.

The sample holds one count of this clone. The chain couples TRBV4-3 to TRBJ2-5; TRBD1 might be the D (5 bases). CDR1 and CDR2 from the germline V gene are LGHNA and YSLEER. This CDR3 spans 15 amino acids. V lost 1 base and J lost 3, with 12 bases in between. The CDR3: CASSQGFGREETQYF. Written as DNA, the CDR3 is TGCGCCAGCAGCCAAGGGTTCGGCAGGGAAGAGACCCAGTACTTC.

Regarding this clone: The identical CDR3 is also encoded by other nucleotide sequences in the sample. This chain connects TRBV15 to TRBJ1-1; D gene unclear. V was trimmed by 0 bases and J by 0 bases, leaving 8 bases between them. The CDR3 contains 15 residues. Germline V gene sequence: CDR1 LNHNV, CDR2 YYDKDF (reference sequence). The CDR3 coding sequence is TGTGCCACCAGCAGAGAACCGCTAATGAACACTGAAGCTTTCTTT. This codes for CATSREPLMNTEAFF.

This chain connects TRBV7-4 to TRBJ1-1; TRBD1 aligns across 7 bases. V lost 5 bases to trimming and J lost 7 bases; unmatched junction nucleotides: 19. The CDR3 is 17 residues long. Germline lookup yields CDR1 SGHVT and CDR2 SQSDAQ. The CDR3 DNA reads TGTGCCAGCAGCCTCACTGGGTCCGACAGGGCAAAGGATGAAGCTTTCTTT. This codes for CASSLTGSDRAKDEAFF.

The chain links TRBV5-1 to TRBJ1-2; D unresolved. CDR1 and CDR2 (germline): SGHRS, YFSETQ. The CDR3 spans 19 residues. V dropped 0 bases and J dropped 3 bases, with 24 bases sitting between them. Here the CDR3 reads CASSLDGREERSGDYGYTF. The CDR3 DNA follows: TGCGCCAGCAGCTTGGATGGCAGAGAGGAAAGGAGCGGGGACTATGGCTACACCTTC.

The chain is built from TRBV5-4 and TRBJ2-2; a weak D match, TRBD2 (5 bases). The CDR3 is made up of 17 amino acids. Germline CDR1 and CDR2: SGHNT and YYREEE (reference sequence). V lost 0 bases to trimming and J lost 4 bases, with 16 bases between them. The CDR3 nucleotides read TGTGCCAGCAGCTTGGTTGCATTGGGAGAGAGCACCGGGGAGCTGTTTTTT. Translated: CASSLVALGESTGELFF.